The clone carrying this TCR beta chain appeared a few times. What it binds is unknown. This sample was included in a study of regulatory T cells in long-lasting Graves disease. Notes on the study in general: For persistent Graves' patients, TCR diversity was lower than for newly diagnosed ones.

Per germline, CDR1 LGHDT and CDR2 YNNKEL (reference sequence). V lost 0 bases, J lost 7 bases, and 6 bases stayed unmatched. This CDR3 comprises 15 residues. CDR3-region Arm-PCR and iRepertoire HTBI primers produced the TCR beta libraries. A single record per CDR3 protein comes from TCRdb applying MiXCR to the multiplex PCR reads. The sample includes roughly 530,000 distinct CDR3 sequences, 15% to 20% of them seen just once. The time point denotes: newly diagnosed GD, antithyroid drugs for less than 3 months. PBMC RNA was the source of the TCR library. This same sample was also taken into another study, of T cells in Graves' hyperthyroidism and ophthalmopathy.

This clonotype originated in a woman between 40 and 65 years old with Graves disease. Specimen: peripheral blood mononuclear cells (PBMCs), collected at new diagnosis, from a patient treated with antithyroid drugs. The chain recombines TRBV3-1 with TRBJ1-2; 9 bases map to TRBD1. The CDR3 bases are TGTGCCAGCAGCCAAGATGGACAGGGGAGTCGTGGCTACACCTTC. This gives the protein CASSQDGQGSRGYTF. Complete variable domain (other parts from reference TRBV3-1 and TRBJ1-2): DTAVSQTPKYLVTQMGNDKSIKCEQNLGHDTMYWYKQDSKKFLKIMFSYNNKELIINETVPNRFSPKSPDKAHLNLHINSLELGDSAVYFCASSQDGQGSRGYTFGSGTRLTVV.